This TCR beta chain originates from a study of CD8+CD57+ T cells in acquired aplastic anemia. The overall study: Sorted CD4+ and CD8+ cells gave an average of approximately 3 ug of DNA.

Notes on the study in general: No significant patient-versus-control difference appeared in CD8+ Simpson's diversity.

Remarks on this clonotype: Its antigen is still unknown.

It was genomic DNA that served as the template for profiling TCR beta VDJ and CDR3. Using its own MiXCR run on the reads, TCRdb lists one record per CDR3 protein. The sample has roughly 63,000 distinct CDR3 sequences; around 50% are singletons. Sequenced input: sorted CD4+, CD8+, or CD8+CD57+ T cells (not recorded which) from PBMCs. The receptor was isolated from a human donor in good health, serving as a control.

The CDR3 DNA sequence: TGTGCCAGTAGTACCGCGGACAGGGGGGGATACGAGCAGTACTTC. It encodes CASSTADRGGYEQYF. This chain connects TRBV19 to TRBJ2-7; the match to TRBD1 covers 10 bases. The CDR3 sequence is 15 residues long. Losses at the gene ends were 4 bases for V and 4 bases for J; bases not matched to a gene: 7. In germline, CDR1 is LNHDA, CDR2 SQIVND (reference sequence).